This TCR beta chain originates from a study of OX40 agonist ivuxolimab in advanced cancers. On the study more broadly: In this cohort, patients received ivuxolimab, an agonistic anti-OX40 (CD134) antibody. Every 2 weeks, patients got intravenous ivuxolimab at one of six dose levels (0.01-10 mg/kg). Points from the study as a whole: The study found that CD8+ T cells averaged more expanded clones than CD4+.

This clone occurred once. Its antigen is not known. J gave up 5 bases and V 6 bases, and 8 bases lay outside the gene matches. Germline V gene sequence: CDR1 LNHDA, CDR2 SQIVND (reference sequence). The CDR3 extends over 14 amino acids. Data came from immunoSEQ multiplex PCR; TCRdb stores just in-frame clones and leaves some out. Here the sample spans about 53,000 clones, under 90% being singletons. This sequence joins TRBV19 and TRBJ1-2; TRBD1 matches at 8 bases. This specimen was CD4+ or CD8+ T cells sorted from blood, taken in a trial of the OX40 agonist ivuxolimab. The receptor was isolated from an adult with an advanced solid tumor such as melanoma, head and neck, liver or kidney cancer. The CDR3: CASRMDRDQYGYTF. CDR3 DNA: TGTGCCAGTAGAATGGACAGGGACCAATATGGCTACACCTTC.